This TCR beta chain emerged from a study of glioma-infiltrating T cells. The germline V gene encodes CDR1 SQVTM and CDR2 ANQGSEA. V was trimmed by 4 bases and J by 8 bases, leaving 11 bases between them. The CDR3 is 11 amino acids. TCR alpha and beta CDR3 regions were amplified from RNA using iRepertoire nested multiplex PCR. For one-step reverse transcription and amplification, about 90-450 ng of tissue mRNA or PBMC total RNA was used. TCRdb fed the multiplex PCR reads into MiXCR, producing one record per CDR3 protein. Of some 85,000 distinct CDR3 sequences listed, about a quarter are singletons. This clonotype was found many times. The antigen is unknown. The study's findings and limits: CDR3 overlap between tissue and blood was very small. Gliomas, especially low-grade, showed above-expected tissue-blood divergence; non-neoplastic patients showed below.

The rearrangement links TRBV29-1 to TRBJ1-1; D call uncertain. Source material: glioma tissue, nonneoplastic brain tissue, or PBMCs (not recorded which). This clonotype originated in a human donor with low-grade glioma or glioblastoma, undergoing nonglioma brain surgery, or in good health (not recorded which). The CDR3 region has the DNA TGCAGCGTTGGGCGTGGACCAGAAGCTTTCTTT. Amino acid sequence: CSVGRGPEAFF. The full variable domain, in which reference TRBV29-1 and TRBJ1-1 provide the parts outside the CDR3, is SAVISQKPSRDICQRGTSLTIQCQVDSQVTMMFWYRQQPGQSLTLIATANQGSEATYESGFVIDKFPISRPNLTFSTLTVSNMSPEDSSIYLCSVGRGPEAFFGQGTRLTVV.